This entry lists 31 T cell receptor beta chains sequenced from one sample in a study of T cell changes during pregnancy in multiple sclerosis. Here immunoSEQ multiplex PCR was the method, and the copy in TCRdb shows in-frame clones only, minus some. The table has 32,000 or so clones, 89% seen once; the top ten hold over 9.5%. Sequenced here: CD8+ T cells from peripheral blood mononuclear cells, sampled in the second trimester of pregnancy. The receptors shown here come from a female donor with multiple sclerosis, enrolled in a pregnancy study.

This clone came up a few times. V gene TRBV19 combines with J gene TRBJ1-5, with 10 nucleotides matching TRBD1. Germline V CDR1 and CDR2: LNHDA, SQIVND (reference sequence). Trimming removed 5 bases from V and 5 bases from J; junction bases left unmatched: 9. The CDR3 has 16 amino acids. The CDR3 spells CASSPPGQGSDQPQHF. The CDR3 DNA is TGTGCCAGTAGTCCTCCGGGACAGGGGTCGGATCAGCCCCAGCATTTT.

In regard to this clone: It may be a read error: a sequence one base away is much more abundant. CDR3 amino acids: CAGSLIPETAHRNYGYTF. CDR3 DNA sequence: TGCGCCGGCAGCCTTATTCCCGAGACAGCACACCGTAACTATGGCTACACCTTC. The rearrangement uses TRBV5-1 and TRBJ1-2; D is perhaps TRBD1 (5 bases). Per germline, CDR1 SGHRS and CDR2 YFSETQ. The CDR3 loop spans 18 amino acids.

The V call is TRBV7-9, the J call TRBJ2-3; D is undetermined. Germline V CDR1 and CDR2: SEHNR, FQNEAQ (reference sequence). Trimming pared 7 bases from V and 2 bases from J, leaving 4 bases between. The CDR3 has 11 amino acids. In DNA form, the CDR3 reads TGTGCCAGCATCCTCACAGATACGCAGTATTTT. Encoded protein: CASILTDTQYF.

The rearrangement joins TRBV30 to TRBJ2-5, with a weak D call TRBD1 (6 bases). The J call may be incorrect, as the DNA end agrees better with TRBJ2-7. Germline CDR1 and CDR2: GTSNPN and SVGIG (reference sequence). This CDR3 has 15 residues. The CDR3 here is CAWTSTRDTSYEQYF. The CDR3 DNA is TGTGCCTGGACCTCCACCCGGGACACCTCCTACGAGCAGTACTTC.

This chain connects TRBV2 to TRBJ2-7; tentatively, D is TRBD1 (6 bases). Germline-derived CDR1 and CDR2 are SNHLY and FYNNEI. The V and J ends lost 2 bases and 2 bases respectively, with 13 bases between them. CDR3 size: 15 residues. The CDR3 nucleotides are TGTGCCAGCAGTGAAACAGGGCCCGCAGCCTACGAGCAGTACTTC. Its protein is CASSETGPAAYEQYF.

V is TRBV15 and J is TRBJ2-7; 10 nucleotides agree with TRBD1. The trim removed 5 bases at V and 3 bases at J, leaving 4 bases unmatched. This CDR3 spans 14 amino acids. Germline assignment: CDR1 LNHNV and CDR2 YYDKDF (reference sequence). CDR3 region: CATSFGTGVYEQYF. The CDR3 bases are TGTGCCACCAGCTTCGGGACAGGGGTCTACGAGCAGTACTTC.

This clone was detected only a few times. The chain uses TRBV7-9 and TRBJ2-7; no clear D gene. The CDR3 spans 12 residues. The V and J ends lost 4 bases and 3 bases respectively, with 7 bases between them. Germline CDR1 is SEHNR and CDR2 is FQNEAQ (reference sequence). The CDR3 bases are TGTGCCAGCAGCTCGACTCTCTACGAGCAGTACTTC. Translation: CASSSTLYEQYF.

V and J are TRBV7-9 and TRBJ2-5, with 12 bases aligning to TRBD2. The germline V gene encodes CDR1 SEHNR and CDR2 FQNEAQ (reference sequence). The V gene end was trimmed by 3 bases and the J gene end by 5 bases; junction bases not matched to a gene: 13. This CDR3 has 18 amino acids. This CDR3 reads CASSFPSGGEGLRETQYF. CDR3 in DNA: TGTGCCAGCAGCTTCCCTAGCGGGGGGGAAGGCCTGCGGGAGACCCAGTACTTC.

The chain joins TRBV27 to TRBJ2-3, with D possibly matching TRBD1 (6 bases). The germline V gene has CDR1 MNHEY and CDR2 SMNVEV (reference sequence). The CDR3 has 11 residues. Trimming pared 5 bases from V and 9 bases from J, leaving 9 bases between. CDR3 protein: CASSRDKTQYF. In nucleotides, the CDR3 is TGTGCCAGCAGTCGGGACAAAACGCAGTATTTT.

The chain combines TRBV4-1 with TRBJ2-1, with 8 bases identical to TRBD1. V lost 1 base to trimming and J lost 0 bases; unmatched junction nucleotides: 8. The length of the CDR3 is 18 residues. CDR1 and CDR2 (germline): MGHRA, YSYEKL. The CDR3 DNA reads TGCGCCAGCAGCCAAGGCTTGAAAACAGGGGGCTCCTACAATGAGCAGTTCTTC. Translation gives CASSQGLKTGGSYNEQFF.

The J gene is TRBJ1-6, the V gene TRBV7-9, with 7 bases identical to TRBD1. The CDR3 extends over 14 amino acids. From germline, CDR1 is SEHNR and CDR2 FQNEAQ (reference sequence). V shed 6 bases, J shed 7 bases, and the junction held 6 bases outside the gene matches. For the CDR3, the DNA is TGTGCCAGCAGAGAGGCAGGGGGAAATTCACCCCTCCACTTT. Translation gives CASREAGGNSPLHF.

The rearrangement uses TRBV7-3 and TRBJ2-5; D possibly corresponds to TRBD2 (6 bases). The CDR3 runs to 16 residues. Trimming cost V 5 bases and J 1 base, with 17 bases left between them. Germline V CDR1 and CDR2: SGHTA, FQGTGA. The CDR3 here is CASSRGRTGSQETQYF. For the CDR3, the DNA is TGTGCCAGCAGCCGCGGCCGGACCGGGAGCCAAGAGACCCAGTACTTC.

The genes are TRBV9 and TRBJ1-1, with D possibly being TRBD1 (5 bases). The CDR3 totals 17 residues. The germline CDR1 and CDR2 sequences are SGDLS and YYNGEE. V dropped 4 bases and J dropped 0 bases, with 19 bases sitting between them. The CDR3 reads CASSSLENRGLNTEAFF. The CDR3, as DNA: TGTGCCAGCAGCTCCCTGGAGAATAGGGGCCTGAACACTGAAGCTTTCTTT.

This rearrangement joins TRBV2 to TRBJ2-1, with TRBD2 matching 15 bases. V was clipped by 4 bases and J by 10 bases; unmatched bases: 14. Germline V CDR1 and CDR2: SNHLY, FYNNEI. CDR3 length: 18 residues. CDR3 sequence reads: CASSALPGLAGGPEEQFF. As DNA, the CDR3 is TGTGCCAGCAGTGCCTTACCAGGACTAGCGGGAGGGCCAGAGGAGCAGTTCTTC.

The rearrangement links TRBV2 to TRBJ2-7; the match to TRBD2 covers 9 bases. Germline V gene data show CDR1 as SNHLY and CDR2 as FYNNEI. Unmatched junction bases numbered 8, after V lost 5 bases and J lost 0 bases. This CDR3 comprises 16 residues. In nucleotides, the CDR3 is TGTGCCAGCAGTTCCGGGACTAGCTCGAGCTCCTACGAGCAGTACTTC. Its translation is CASSSGTSSSSYEQYF.

Comments on this clone: A junction end diverges from the germline sequence, so it may reflect a read error. Other DNA sequences of this sample code for an identical CDR3. J is TRBJ2-7 and V is TRBV27; tentatively, D is TRBD2 (5 bases). The germline gives CDR1 MNHEY, CDR2 SMNVEV (reference sequence). The CDR3 has 15 residues. CDR3 sequence reads: CASSLKGWGVYEQYF. The CDR3 bases are TGTGCCAGTAGTTTGAAGGGCTGGGGAGTCTACGAGCAGTACTTC.

The V call is TRBV2, the J call TRBJ2-5, with D possibly matching TRBD2 (6 bases). The J call is doubtful: the DNA matches TRBJ2-7 better. Looked up from germline, CDR1 is SNHLY and CDR2 is FYNNEI. This CDR3 spans 17 amino acids. The CDR3 loop reads CASGINLGTPRSYEQYF. As DNA, the CDR3 is TGTGCCAGCGGGATCAACCTAGGGACTCCCAGGTCCTACGAGCAGTACTTC.

This chain connects TRBV4-1 to TRBJ1-2, with a tentative D call TRBD1 (5 bases). From germline, CDR1 is MGHRA and CDR2 YSYEKL. This CDR3 spans 14 amino acids. V was trimmed by 4 bases and J by 8 bases, leaving 17 bases between them. CDR3 sequence reads: CASSRSGTRRGYTF. The DNA of the CDR3 is TGCGCCAGCAGCCGGTCGGGGACTCGGCGAGGCTACACCTTC.

The chain is built from TRBV6-4 and TRBJ2-2; TRBD1 matches 7 bases. V trimming: 2 bases; J trimming: 3 bases; junction bases outside the gene matches: 0. CDR3 length equals 14 residues. Germline CDR1 reads MRHNA; CDR2 reads SNTAGT. CDR3 coding DNA: TGTGCCAGCAGTGACAGGGGGCACACCGGGGAGCTGTTTTTT. Translating gives CASSDRGHTGELFF.

The rearrangement links TRBV28 to TRBJ2-7; perhaps TRBD2 as D (6 bases). The CDR3 extends over 14 amino acids. The germline CDR1 and CDR2 sequences are MDHEN and SYDVKM. The V gene lost 3 bases and the J gene lost 6 bases, with 15 bases spanning the gap. CDR3 DNA: TGTGCCAGCAGTTTGGGGACTCAAGGCGCCGAGCAGTACTTC. Protein product: CASSLGTQGAEQYF.

The CDR3 is CASSSRGTQYF. DNA for the CDR3: TGTGCCAGCAGTAGCAGAGGCACCCAGTACTTC. This chain links TRBV27 with TRBJ2-5; no clear D. The V gene's germline CDR1 is MNHEY and CDR2 SMNVEV (reference sequence). There are 11 residues in the CDR3. Trimming stripped 5 bases from V and 8 bases from J, with 9 bases between.

A single count supports this clone. The chain couples TRBV9 to TRBJ2-7; tentative D call: TRBD2 (5 bases). Germline V gene data show CDR1 as SGDLS and CDR2 as YYNGEE. CDR3 length: 14 amino acids. The ends were cut back, 0 bases at V and 5 bases at J, with 12 bases in the middle. The CDR3 sequence is CASSVASPMDEQYF. The CDR3 DNA reads as TGTGCCAGCAGCGTAGCTAGCCCCATGGACGAGCAGTACTTC.

The gene calls are TRBV15 and TRBJ2-2, with 10 bases that match TRBD1. V dropped 4 bases and J dropped 4; count of bases not matched to a gene: 3. In germline, CDR1 is LNHNV, CDR2 YYDKDF (reference sequence). The CDR3 is 15 amino acids. The CDR3 reads CATSKGQGSTGELFF. The CDR3 region has the DNA TGTGCCACCAGCAAGGGACAGGGGTCCACCGGGGAGCTGTTTTTT. Together with reference TRBV15 and TRBJ2-2, the CDR3 gives the full variable domain: DAMVIQNPRYQVTQFGKPVTLSCSQTLNHNVMYWYQQKSSQAPKLLFHYYDKDFNNEADTPDNFQSRRPNTSFCFLDIRSPGLGDTAMYLCATSKGQGSTGELFFGEGSRLTVL.

The count of this clone is one. The V and J genes are TRBV7-9 and TRBJ1-1; unclear D gene. This CDR3 has 11 amino acids. V was pared by 4 bases and J by 4 bases, with 4 bases between. CDR1 SEHNR and CDR2 FQNEAQ come from the germline V gene (reference sequence). The DNA for the CDR3 is TGTGCCAGCAGCTCCAGCACTGAAGCTTTCTTT. Encoded protein: CASSSSTEAFF.

The chain joins TRBV5-4 to TRBJ2-1; 7 nucleotides agree with TRBD2. Looked up from germline, CDR1 is SGHNT and CDR2 is YYREEE (reference sequence). The ends lost 9 bases at V and 8 bases at J; junction bases unmatched: 17. This CDR3 comprises 15 residues. The chain's CDR3 is CAIRGGSGAEDEQFF. In DNA form, the CDR3 reads TGTGCCATTAGGGGAGGGAGCGGGGCGGAGGATGAGCAGTTCTTC.

J is TRBJ1-4 and V is TRBV2; 7 positions agree with TRBD1. The germline gives CDR1 SNHLY, CDR2 FYNNEI. The CDR3 has 14 amino acids. Unmatched junction bases numbered 8, after V lost 8 bases and J lost 5 bases. Here the CDR3 reads CASSRDSLNEKLFF. CDR3 coding DNA: TGTGCCAGCTCCCGGGACAGCCTAAATGAAAAACTGTTTTTT.

The rearrangement joins TRBV6-5 to TRBJ2-7, with a possible D match to TRBD2 (6 bases). Germline V gene data show CDR1 as MNHEY and CDR2 as SVGAGI. This CDR3 spans 12 amino acids. Trimming removed 8 bases from V and 0 bases from J, with 8 bases in between. Written as DNA, the CDR3 is TGTGCCAGCGCGGGAACCTCCTACGAGCAGTACTTC. It specifies CASAGTSYEQYF.

The J gene is TRBJ2-5, the V gene TRBV6-1; D uncertain. The germline V gene encodes CDR1 MNHNS and CDR2 SASEGT. V lost 4 bases and J lost 5, with 17 bases in between. The CDR3 sequence is 15 residues long. DNA of the CDR3: TGTGCCAGCAGTGGATTCCACACAGCTGGGGAGACCCAGTACTTC. Encoded protein: CASSGFHTAGETQYF.

The chain recombines TRBV4-2 with TRBJ2-7; D gene ambiguous. This CDR3 spans 14 amino acids. Germline V CDR1 and CDR2: LGHNA, YNFKEQ. The V end lost 0 bases, the J end lost 6 bases, and 12 bases lay between the germline ends. CDR3 sequence reads: CASSQDLGFSEQYF. The CDR3, as DNA: TGTGCCAGCAGCCAAGACCTGGGCTTTAGCGAGCAGTACTTC.

The chain is built from TRBV12-5 and TRBJ2-1, with TRBD2 matching over 8 bases. The CDR3 runs 12 residues. Germline V gives CDR1 LGHNT, CDR2 FRNRAP. The junction had 3 bases not matched to a gene; V was cut back by 4 bases and J by 10 bases. In DNA, the CDR3 is TGTGCTAGTGGTTCGGGGGGGGCAGAGCAGTTCTTC. Translation gives CASGSGGAEQFF.

The chain combines TRBV2 with TRBJ2-7; perhaps TRBD2 as D (5 bases). Germline V gene lookup returns CDR1 SNHLY and CDR2 FYNNEI. The CDR3 extends over 14 amino acids. V lost 4 bases to trimming and J lost 4 bases, with 14 bases between them. CDR3 sequence: CASSGEGRAYEQYF. The DNA for the CDR3 is TGTGCCAGCAGTGGTGAGGGCAGAGCTTACGAGCAGTACTTC.